The 18 T cell receptor beta chains given below trace back to one sample, sequenced in a study of cytomegalovirus exposure and HLA in healthy donors. Amplification used 60 Vbeta primers and 13 Jbeta primers. The data were produced by immunoSEQ multiplex PCR, yet TCRdb's version contains in-frame clones alone and is incomplete. The sample lists fewer than 200,000 clones; approximately 80% were seen once. The sample comprised PBMCs. Source of these receptors: a female donor in good health and CMV-seronegative.

V is TRBV6-5 and J is TRBJ1-1; D is uncertain. The CDR3 extends over 15 amino acids. V lost 0 bases to trimming and J lost 0 bases, with 8 bases between them. Looked up from germline, CDR1 is MNHEY and CDR2 is SVGAGI. The CDR3 bases are TGTGCCAGCAGTTACTCGACTAAGATGAACACTGAAGCTTTCTTT. Amino acids: CASSYSTKMNTEAFF.

The V and J genes are TRBV15 and TRBJ2-7; 7 bases are a match to TRBD1. The CDR3 is made up of 14 amino acids. Trimming at V came to 0 bases and at J to 2 bases, leaving 1 base not matched to a gene. CDR1 is LNHNV, CDR2 YYDKDF, per germline (reference sequence). In DNA, the CDR3 is TGTGCCACCAGCAGAGACACAGGGGCCTACGAGCAGTACTTC. Encoded protein: CATSRDTGAYEQYF.

The chain recombines TRBV29-1 with TRBJ2-1, with no clear D. Trimming stripped 5 bases from V and 10 bases from J, with 18 bases between. The CDR3 is 13 residues long. From germline, CDR1 is SQVTM and CDR2 ANQGSEA. Written as DNA, the CDR3 is TGCAGCGTTCCCAGTCCCAATCGAAAAGAGCAGTTCTTC. Its translation: CSVPSPNRKEQFF.

The rearrangement uses TRBV15 and TRBJ2-1, with 9 bases matching TRBD2. This CDR3 region has 15 residues. CDR1 and CDR2 (germline): LNHNV, YYDKDF (reference sequence). V shed 5 bases, J shed 4 bases, and the junction held 6 bases outside the gene matches. This chain's CDR3 is CATSSGLASYNEQFF. In DNA, the CDR3 is TGTGCCACCAGCTCAGGACTAGCGAGTTACAATGAGCAGTTCTTC.

V gene TRBV4-3 combines with J gene TRBJ2-2; 8 nucleotides match TRBD1. CDR3 length: 17 residues. Germline CDR1 reads LGHNA; CDR2 reads YSLEER. J was trimmed by 6 bases and V by 1 base; bases with no gene match: 10. The DNA for the CDR3 is TGCGCCAGCAGCCAAGCTTGGGCAGGGGGCGCAGCCGGGGAGCTGTTTTTT. Protein: CASSQAWAGGAAGELFF.

The gene calls are TRBV7-2 and TRBJ2-2; no clear D gene. This CDR3 region has 16 residues. V lost 3 bases, J lost 8 bases, and 19 bases lay in between. Per the germline V gene, CDR1 is SGHTA and CDR2 is FQGNSA. CDR3 sequence: CASSFPGPFGTGELFF. In DNA, the CDR3 is TGTGCCAGCAGCTTTCCGGGTCCTTTTGGTACGGGGGAGCTGTTTTTT.

This clone was counted only a few times. V usage is TRBV6-1 and J usage is TRBJ1-5; D remains ambiguous. V shed 8 bases and J shed 7 bases, with 6 bases lying between them. The CDR3 length is 10 residues. Germline values: CDR1 MNHNS, CDR2 SASEGT. The CDR3 loop reads CASAGQPQHF. As DNA, the CDR3 is TGTGCCAGCGCAGGACAGCCCCAGCATTTT.

The chain joins TRBV2 to TRBJ2-1; a weak D match, TRBD1 (5 bases). Trimming left V 8 bases short and J 10 bases short, with 12 bases between. The CDR3 runs to 11 residues. Germline V gene sequence: CDR1 SNHLY, CDR2 FYNNEI. CDR3 sequence reads: CASAKTVEQFF. The CDR3 nucleotides read TGTGCCAGCGCGAAGACAGTCGAGCAGTTCTTC.

The sample holds a few counts of this clone. The chain carries TRBV18 and TRBJ1-1; TRBD1 aligns across 9 bases. This CDR3 contains 14 residues. Germline V gene lookup returns CDR1 KGHSH and CDR2 LQKENI. V lost 3 bases to trimming and J lost 3 bases; unmatched junction nucleotides: 2. The chain's CDR3 is CASSPDRGDTEAFF. Written as DNA, the CDR3 is TGTGCCAGCTCACCGGACAGGGGAGACACTGAAGCTTTCTTT.

This rearrangement joins TRBV28 to TRBJ1-6; TRBD1 might be the D (6 bases). Trimming cost V 7 bases and J 14 bases, with 18 bases left between them. The CDR3 is made up of 13 amino acids. The germline gives CDR1 MDHEN, CDR2 SYDVKM. CDR3 sequence: CASKPGHLASLHF. For the CDR3, the DNA is TGTGCCAGCAAACCGGGACACCTAGCATCCCTCCACTTT.

The chain links TRBV4-3 to TRBJ2-7, with unresolved D. Trimming removed 4 bases at V and 5 bases at J, with 12 bases between. CDR1 is LGHNA and CDR2 is YSLEER in the germline V gene. This CDR3 is built from 13 residues. CDR3 DNA: TGCGCCAGCAGCCCAGGTGTTTGGGACGAGCAGTACTTC. Translated, it gives CASSPGVWDEQYF.

The chain links TRBV30 to TRBJ1-2; no definite D call. The CDR3 contains 13 residues. The germline V gene encodes CDR1 GTSNPN and CDR2 SVGIG (reference sequence). The V gene lost 4 bases and the J gene lost 3 bases, with 12 bases spanning the gap. CDR3 sequence reads: CAWNRGTDYGYTF. The CDR3, as DNA: TGTGCCTGGAATCGGGGAACTGACTATGGCTACACCTTC. Full variable domain (outside the CDR3, taken from reference TRBV30 and TRBJ1-2): SQTIHQWPATLVQPVGSPLSLECTVEGTSNPNLYWYRQAAGRGLQLLFYSVGIGQISSEVPQNLSASRPQDRQFILSSKKLLLSDSGFYLCAWNRGTDYGYTFGSGTRLTVV.

The chain carries TRBV5-5 and TRBJ1-1, with D unclear. The V and J ends lost 0 bases and 0 bases respectively, with 3 bases between them. The CDR3 contains 13 residues. The germline CDR1 and CDR2 sequences are SGHKS and YYEKEE (reference sequence). The CDR3 sequence is CASSLVVNTEAFF. The CDR3 DNA reads TGTGCCAGCAGCTTGGTCGTGAACACTGAAGCTTTCTTT.

About this clone itself: Germline and junction disagree at one end, which may indicate a read error. The V call is TRBV7-9, the J call TRBJ2-1, with 7 bases matching TRBD1. The CDR3 spans 15 residues. Germline-derived CDR1 and CDR2 are SEHNR and FQNEAQ (reference sequence). CDR3 nucleotide sequence: TGTTCCAGCAGCCCTACAGGGGAGAGGCGCAATGAGCAGTTCTTC. This codes for CSSSPTGERRNEQFF.

The chain has TRBV6-5 and TRBJ2-7, with TRBD2 matching over 11 bases. The CDR3 contains 16 residues. The V gene's germline CDR1 is MNHEY and CDR2 SVGAGI. The V gene end was trimmed by 4 bases and the J gene end by 4 bases; junction bases not matched to a gene: 9. In DNA form, the CDR3 reads TGTGCCAGCAGTTCCCCCGCTAGCGGGAGGAGGTACGAGCAGTACTTC. Translating gives CASSSPASGRRYEQYF.

The chain links TRBV6-5 to TRBJ1-5, with unresolved D. The germline V gene has CDR1 MNHEY and CDR2 SVGAGI. The V and J ends lost 0 bases and 3 bases respectively, with 9 bases between them. This CDR3 contains 15 residues. CDR3 nucleotides: TGTGCCAGCAGTTACTCGTCCGGGAACAATCAGCCCCAGCATTTT. Encoded protein: CASSYSSGNNQPQHF.

The chain joins TRBV5-4 to TRBJ2-7; 9 bases line up with TRBD1. V shed 4 bases, J shed 3 bases, and the junction held 8 bases outside the gene matches. Germline V gene data show CDR1 as SGHNT and CDR2 as YYREEE (reference sequence). CDR3 length: 15 amino acids. The CDR3 DNA is TGTGCCAGCAGCCCACAGGGGGCGTCCTTCTACGAGCAGTACTTC. This encodes CASSPQGASFYEQYF.

V and J are TRBV4-2 and TRBJ1-2, with D tentatively TRBD1 (5 bases). The CDR3 extends over 15 amino acids. V lost 0 bases, J lost 7 bases, and 15 bases lay in between. Germline CDR1 LGHNA, CDR2 YNFKEQ. Here the CDR3 DNA reads TGTGCCAGCAGCCAAGATCCGGGGGGGACCCGTGGCTACACCTTC. Amino acid sequence: CASSQDPGGTRGYTF.